This TCR beta chain derives from a study of T cell repertoires in cytomegalovirus infection. Study at large: Indications came from public TCR beta signatures; they pointed to CMV infection and to a matching HLA type.

Germline lookup yields CDR1 ENHRY and CDR2 SYGVKD. The CDR3 totals 15 residues. Unmatched junction bases numbered 8, after V lost 9 bases and J lost 1 base. This clonotype has just a few counts. Antigen: not known. Points from the study as a whole: HLA-C-restricted CMV-specific TCR beta clonotypes were dominant in the ex vivo response.

TCRdb reprocessed the reads via MiXCR and lists one record per CDR3 protein. The sample holds more than 500,000 distinct CDR3 sequences; approximately 16% are singletons and the top ten take 20% to 30%. The source material was CD8+ T cells from PBMCs. This clonotype originated in a human donor in good health (CMV status not recorded). Some clones in this sample may be carry-over from other donors' samples. The chain uses TRBV10-3 and TRBJ2-5, with 10 bases that match TRBD1. The CDR3 loop is CAMGRDRGTQETQYF. DNA for the CDR3: TGTGCCATGGGCCGGGACAGGGGAACCCAAGAGACCCAGTACTTC.